A selection of T cell receptor beta chains follows, all from one sample in a study of OX40 agonist ivuxolimab in advanced cancers. Here immunoSEQ multiplex PCR was the method, and the copy in TCRdb shows in-frame clones only, minus some. The data contain 40,000 to 55,000 clones, about 88% of them singletons. Sequencing used CD4+ or CD8+ T cells sorted from blood, obtained in a trial of the OX40 agonist ivuxolimab. All receptors derive from an adult with an advanced solid tumor such as melanoma, head and neck, liver or kidney cancer. The CDR3 runs from the conserved cysteine through the conserved F or W. A D gene is named only where the DNA matches it firmly. Size is omitted from some rows. Given values are once, few, many or a class for expanded clones.

clone_size: -
j_call: TRBJ2-7
v_call: TRBV18
d_call: -
cdr3_nt: TGTGCCAGCTCACGGGACCGGTCCTACGAGCAGTACTTC
cdr3_aa: CASSRDRSYEQYF

clone_size: -
j_call: TRBJ2-7
v_call: TRBV19
d_call: -
cdr3_nt: TGTGCCAGTAGTCTCGACGAAGGGGGCTACGAGCAGTACTTC
cdr3_aa: CASSLDEGGYEQYF

clone_size: -
j_call: TRBJ2-1
v_call: TRBV4-3
d_call: TRBD1
cdr3_nt: TGCGCCAGCAGCCAACTGATGACAGGGGTGGTATACAATGAGCAGTTCTTC
cdr3_aa: CASSQLMTGVVYNEQFF

clone_size: -
j_call: TRBJ1-1
v_call: TRBV7-9
d_call: -
cdr3_nt: TGTGCCAGCAGCGTAGATCAGGGAATGAACACTGAAGCTTTCTTT
cdr3_aa: CASSVDQGMNTEAFF

clone_size: -
j_call: TRBJ2-4
v_call: TRBV13
d_call: TRBD2
cdr3_nt: TGTGCCAGCAGCTCGATAGGGACTAGCGGAAACATTCAGTACTTC
cdr3_aa: CASSSIGTSGNIQYF

clone_size: -
j_call: TRBJ2-5
v_call: TRBV5-4
d_call: TRBD2
cdr3_nt: TGTGCCAGCAGCTTGACTAGCGGGGAGACCCAGTACTTC
cdr3_aa: CASSLTSGETQYF

clone_size: -
j_call: TRBJ2-7
v_call: TRBV20-1
d_call: -
cdr3_nt: TGCAGTGCTAGACACGAGCAGTACTTC
cdr3_aa: CSARHEQYF

clone_size: -
j_call: TRBJ2-6
v_call: TRBV11-2
d_call: TRBD2
cdr3_nt: TGTGCCAGCAGCTTAGGGGGTAGCGGGAGATTCACTGGGGCCAACGTCCTGACTTTC
cdr3_aa: CASSLGGSGRFTGANVLTF

clone_size: -
j_call: TRBJ2-7
v_call: TRBV11-2
d_call: TRBD1
cdr3_nt: TGTGCCAGCAGCACAACCGCGACAGGGCCCTACGAGCAGTACTTC
cdr3_aa: CASSTTATGPYEQYF

clone_size: -
j_call: TRBJ2-3
v_call: TRBV7-9
d_call: TRBD2
cdr3_nt: TGTGCCAGCAGTGGGGAGGCTAGCGGATCTGATACGCAGTATTTT
cdr3_aa: CASSGEASGSDTQYF

clone_size: -
j_call: TRBJ1-4
v_call: TRBV11-1
d_call: TRBD1
cdr3_nt: TGTGCCAGCAGCACTCGGACAGGGCTTGGTGAAAAACTGTTTTTT
cdr3_aa: CASSTRTGLGEKLFF

clone_size: once
j_call: TRBJ2-7
v_call: TRBV19
d_call: TRBD1
cdr3_nt: TGTGCCAGTAGTAGTACAGGGGGGCACTCCTACGAGCAGTACTTC
cdr3_aa: CASSSTGGHSYEQYF

clone_size: -
j_call: TRBJ2-7
v_call: TRBV30
d_call: TRBD2
cdr3_nt: TGTGCCCTCCGCCTAGCGGGATCCTCCTACGAGCAGTACTTC
cdr3_aa: CALRLAGSSYEQYF

clone_size: -
j_call: TRBJ1-2
v_call: TRBV28
d_call: TRBD1
cdr3_nt: TGTGCCAGCAGTTCAGGACAGGGTTACGGCTACACCTTC
cdr3_aa: CASSSGQGYGYTF

clone_size: -
j_call: TRBJ2-1
v_call: TRBV4-2
d_call: -
cdr3_nt: TGTGCCAGCAGCCAAGTCGTACTGGACAATGAGCAGTTCTTC
cdr3_aa: CASSQVVLDNEQFF

clone_size: -
j_call: TRBJ1-1
v_call: TRBV5-1
d_call: TRBD1
cdr3_nt: TGCGCCAGCAGCTTGACAGGGGCGCGTAACACTGAAGCTTTCTTT
cdr3_aa: CASSLTGARNTEAFF

clone_size: -
j_call: TRBJ2-7
v_call: TRBV11-2
d_call: TRBD1
cdr3_nt: TGTGCCAGCAGCCAGATAAGACAGGGCGTCTACGGGCAGTACTTC
cdr3_aa: CASSQIRQGVYGQYF

clone_size: -
j_call: TRBJ2-5
v_call: TRBV7-6
d_call: -
cdr3_nt: TGTGCCAGCAGTACATTATTCGAGACCCAGTACTTC
cdr3_aa: CASSTLFETQYF

clone_size: -
j_call: TRBJ1-3
v_call: TRBV9
d_call: TRBD1
cdr3_nt: TGTGCCAGCAGCATCGGGACAGACTCTGGAAACACCATATATTTT
cdr3_aa: CASSIGTDSGNTIYF

clone_size: few
j_call: TRBJ2-2
v_call: TRBV5-4
d_call: -
cdr3_nt: TGTGCCAGCAGCTTGGTGCAGGGGGGCACCGGGGAGCTGTTTTTT
cdr3_aa: CASSLVQGGTGELFF

clone_size: -
j_call: TRBJ1-1
v_call: TRBV30
d_call: -
cdr3_nt: TGTGCCTGGAGTTTCGGACCGAACACTGAAGCTTTCTTT
cdr3_aa: CAWSFGPNTEAFF

clone_size: once
j_call: TRBJ1-1
v_call: TRBV27
d_call: -
cdr3_nt: TGTGCCAGCCAAGGACTTGGGGCCGGATTGACTGAAGCTTTCTTT
cdr3_aa: CASQGLGAGLTEAFF

clone_size: -
j_call: TRBJ2-3
v_call: TRBV9
d_call: TRBD2
cdr3_nt: TGTGCCAGCAGCGTAGGACTAGCGGGGGGACAATATACGCAGTATTTT
cdr3_aa: CASSVGLAGGQYTQYF

clone_size: -
j_call: TRBJ2-2
v_call: TRBV30
d_call: -
cdr3_nt: TGTGCCGGAGGGACTGGCATTTACACCGGGGAGCTGTTTTTT
cdr3_aa: CAGGTGIYTGELFF

clone_size: -
j_call: TRBJ1-4
v_call: TRBV19
d_call: -
cdr3_nt: TGTGCCAGTAGTGTCAATCGCGAACGCGGAAAACTGTTTTTT
cdr3_aa: CASSVNRERGKLFF

clone_size: -
j_call: TRBJ2-2
v_call: TRBV6-4
d_call: -
cdr3_nt: TGTGCCAGCAGTGCAAACACCGGGGAGCTGTTTTTT
cdr3_aa: CASSANTGELFF

clone_size: medium-sized
j_call: TRBJ1-3
v_call: TRBV28
d_call: -
cdr3_nt: TGTGCCAGCAGCTCCGCCTTGGGAGGAAACACCATATATTTT
cdr3_aa: CASSSALGGNTIYF

clone_size: -
j_call: TRBJ2-7
v_call: TRBV28
d_call: TRBD2
cdr3_nt: TGTGCCAGCAGTTTCGGACTAGCGGGAGGGCCAGGGTACGAGCAGTACTTC
cdr3_aa: CASSFGLAGGPGYEQYF

clone_size: -
j_call: TRBJ1-5
v_call: TRBV28
d_call: TRBD1
cdr3_nt: TGTGCCAGCAGACCCGGACAGGGGAGCAATCAGCCCCAGCATTTT
cdr3_aa: CASRPGQGSNQPQHF

clone_size: -
j_call: TRBJ2-1
v_call: TRBV7-9
d_call: TRBD2
cdr3_nt: TGTGCCAGCAGAGGACTAGCGGGAGGGGGCTCCTACAATGAGCAGTTCTTC
cdr3_aa: CASRGLAGGGSYNEQFF

clone_size: -
j_call: TRBJ2-1
v_call: TRBV19
d_call: TRBD2
cdr3_nt: TGTGCCACCTTGTCGTTAGCGGGGGGAGGCAATGAGCAGTTCTTC
cdr3_aa: CATLSLAGGGNEQFF

clone_size: once
j_call: TRBJ1-1
v_call: TRBV5-4
d_call: -
cdr3_nt: TGTGCCAGCAGGCTTCGAGGCATAGTAAACACTGAAGCTTTCTTT
cdr3_aa: CASRLRGIVNTEAFF

clone_size: -
j_call: TRBJ1-1
v_call: TRBV6-1
d_call: -
cdr3_nt: TGTGCCAGCAGTGAAATGGCAGGAAGGGGCACTGAAGCTTTCTTT
cdr3_aa: CASSEMAGRGTEAFF

clone_size: -
j_call: TRBJ1-1
v_call: TRBV18
d_call: TRBD1
cdr3_nt: TGTGCCAGCTCACTACGGACAGGGAGGAACACTGAAGCTTTCTTT
cdr3_aa: CASSLRTGRNTEAFF

clone_size: -
j_call: TRBJ2-7
v_call: TRBV27
d_call: TRBD2
cdr3_nt: TGTGCCAGCAGTTTATCGACTAGCGGGGCCGACCTCTCCTACGAGCAGTACTTC
cdr3_aa: CASSLSTSGADLSYEQYF

clone_size: -
j_call: TRBJ2-5
v_call: TRBV11-2
d_call: -
cdr3_nt: TGTGCCAGCAGCTTATCGCCCAGGGTGGAGACCCAGTACTTC
cdr3_aa: CASSLSPRVETQYF

clone_size: -
j_call: TRBJ2-1
v_call: TRBV15
d_call: -
cdr3_nt: TGTGCCACCAGTACCCAGCGATCCTACAATGAGCAGTTCTTC
cdr3_aa: CATSTQRSYNEQFF

clone_size: once
j_call: TRBJ2-3
v_call: TRBV5-1
d_call: -
cdr3_nt: TGCGCCAGCAGGAATCAGGGGAGCACAGATACGCAGTATTTT
cdr3_aa: CASRNQGSTDTQYF

clone_size: -
j_call: TRBJ2-1
v_call: TRBV13
d_call: TRBD1
cdr3_nt: TGTGCCAGCAGCTTAGGAACAGGGGGAGTTGAGCAGTTCTTC
cdr3_aa: CASSLGTGGVEQFF